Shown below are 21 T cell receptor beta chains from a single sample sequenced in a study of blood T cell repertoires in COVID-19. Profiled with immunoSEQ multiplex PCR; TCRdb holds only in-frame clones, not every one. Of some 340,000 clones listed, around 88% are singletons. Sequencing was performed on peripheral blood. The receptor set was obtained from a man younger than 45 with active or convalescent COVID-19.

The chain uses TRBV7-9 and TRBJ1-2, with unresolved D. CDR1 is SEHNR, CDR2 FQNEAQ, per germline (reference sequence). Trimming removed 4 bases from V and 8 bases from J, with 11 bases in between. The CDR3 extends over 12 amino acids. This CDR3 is CASSSRHTGYTF. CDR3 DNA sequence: TGTGCCAGCAGCTCCCGACACACCGGCTACACCTTC.

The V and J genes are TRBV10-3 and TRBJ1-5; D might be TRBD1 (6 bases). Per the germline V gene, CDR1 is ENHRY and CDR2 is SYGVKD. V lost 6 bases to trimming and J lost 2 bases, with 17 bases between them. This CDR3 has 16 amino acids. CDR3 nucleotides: TGTGCCATCAGCGAGGCGGGGGGCTCGGGCAATCAGCCCCAGCATTTT. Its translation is CAISEAGGSGNQPQHF.

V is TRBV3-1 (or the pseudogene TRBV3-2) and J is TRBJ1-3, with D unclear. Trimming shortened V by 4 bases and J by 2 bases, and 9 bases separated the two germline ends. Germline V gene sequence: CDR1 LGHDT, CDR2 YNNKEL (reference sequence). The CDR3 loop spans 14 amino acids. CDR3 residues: CASSLTGTGNTIYF. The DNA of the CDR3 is TGTGCCAGCAGCCTGACCGGGACTGGAAACACCATATATTTT.

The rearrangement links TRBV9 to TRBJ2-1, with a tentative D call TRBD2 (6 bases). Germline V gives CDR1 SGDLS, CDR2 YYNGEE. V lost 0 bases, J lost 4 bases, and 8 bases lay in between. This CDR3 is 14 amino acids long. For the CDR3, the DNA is TGTGCCAGCAGCGTAGACGGGGGTTACAATGAGCAGTTCTTC. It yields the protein CASSVDGGYNEQFF.

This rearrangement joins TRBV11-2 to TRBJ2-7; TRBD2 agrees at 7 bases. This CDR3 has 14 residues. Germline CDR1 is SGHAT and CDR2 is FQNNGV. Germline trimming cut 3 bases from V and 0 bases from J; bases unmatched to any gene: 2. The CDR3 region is CASSFSSGSYEQYF. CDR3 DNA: TGTGCCAGCAGCTTTTCTAGCGGCTCCTACGAGCAGTACTTC.

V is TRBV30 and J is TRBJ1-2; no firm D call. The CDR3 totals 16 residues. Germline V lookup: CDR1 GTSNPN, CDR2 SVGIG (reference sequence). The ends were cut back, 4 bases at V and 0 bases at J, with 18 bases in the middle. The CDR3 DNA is TGTGCCTGGACGGTTTCAGGTGAGGAGGCTAACTATGGCTACACCTTC. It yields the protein CAWTVSGEEANYGYTF.

CDR3 region: CASSLGRGNQPQHF. CDR3 nucleotides: TGTGCCAGCAGCTTAGGCAGGGGGAATCAGCCCCAGCATTTT. The chain links TRBV7-2 to TRBJ1-5; TRBD1 agrees at 7 bases. V lost 1 base, J lost 4 bases, and 1 base stayed unmatched. Germline V lookup: CDR1 SGHTA, CDR2 FQGNSA. CDR3 length: 14 residues.

The CDR3 reads CASSYSGGAGAREQYF. The CDR3, as DNA: TGTGCCAGCAGTTACTCGGGGGGGGCAGGGGCTCGCGAGCAGTACTTC. This rearrangement joins TRBV6-5 to TRBJ2-7; perhaps TRBD2 as D (7 bases). The CDR3 totals 16 residues. The ends were cut back, 0 bases at V and 6 bases at J, with 18 bases in the middle. Germline CDR1 and CDR2: MNHEY and SVGAGI.

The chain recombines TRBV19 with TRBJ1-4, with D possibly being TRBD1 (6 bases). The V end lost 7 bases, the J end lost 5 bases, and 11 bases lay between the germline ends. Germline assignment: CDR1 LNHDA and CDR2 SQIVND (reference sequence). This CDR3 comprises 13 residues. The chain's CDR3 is CASNWGRNEKLFF. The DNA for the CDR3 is TGTGCCAGTAACTGGGGGCGGAATGAAAAACTGTTTTTT.

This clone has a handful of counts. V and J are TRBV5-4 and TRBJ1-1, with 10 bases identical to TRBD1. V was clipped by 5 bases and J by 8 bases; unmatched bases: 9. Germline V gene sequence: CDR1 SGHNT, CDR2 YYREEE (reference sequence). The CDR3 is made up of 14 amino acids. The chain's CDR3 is CASSLDRGLGEAFF. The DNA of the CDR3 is TGTGCCAGCAGTCTTGACAGGGGGCTTGGGGAAGCTTTCTTT.

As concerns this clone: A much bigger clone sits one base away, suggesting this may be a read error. This chain's CDR3 is CASSPGTGNSPLHF. The CDR3 nucleotides read TGTGCCAGCAGCCCCGGGACAGGGAATTCACCCCTCCACTTT. The rearrangement uses TRBV3-1 (or the pseudogene TRBV3-2) and TRBJ1-6; 9 bases are shared with TRBD1. V was clipped by 4 bases and J by 7 bases; unmatched bases: 2. This CDR3 is 14 amino acids long. The V gene's germline CDR1 is LGHDT and CDR2 YNNKEL (reference sequence).

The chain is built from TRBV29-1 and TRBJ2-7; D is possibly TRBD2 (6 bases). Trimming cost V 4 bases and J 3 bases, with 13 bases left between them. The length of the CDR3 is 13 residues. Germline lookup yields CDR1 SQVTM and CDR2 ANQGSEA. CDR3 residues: CSVGIGGFYEQYF. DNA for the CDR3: TGCAGCGTTGGAATCGGAGGGTTCTACGAGCAGTACTTC.

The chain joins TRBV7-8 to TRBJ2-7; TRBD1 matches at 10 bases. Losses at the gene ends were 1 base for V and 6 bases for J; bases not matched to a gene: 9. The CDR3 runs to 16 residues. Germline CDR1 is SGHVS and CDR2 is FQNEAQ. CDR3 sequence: CASSLVSSGQGFEQYF. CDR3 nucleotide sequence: TGTGCCAGCAGCTTAGTCAGTTCGGGACAGGGGTTCGAGCAGTACTTC.

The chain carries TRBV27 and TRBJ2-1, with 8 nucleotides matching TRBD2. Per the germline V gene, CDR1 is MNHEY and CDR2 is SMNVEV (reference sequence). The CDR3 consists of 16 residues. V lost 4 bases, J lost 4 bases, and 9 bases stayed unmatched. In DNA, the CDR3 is TGTGCCAGCAGTTCCCCGAGCGGGAGACGGTACAATGAGCAGTTCTTC. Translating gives CASSSPSGRRYNEQFF.

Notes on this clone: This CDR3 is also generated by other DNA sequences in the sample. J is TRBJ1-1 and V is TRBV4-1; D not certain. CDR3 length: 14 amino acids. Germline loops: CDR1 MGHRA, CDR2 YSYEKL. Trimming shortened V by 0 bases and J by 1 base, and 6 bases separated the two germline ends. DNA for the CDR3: TGCGCCAGCAGCCAAGACCGCGGGAACACTGAAGCTTTCTTT. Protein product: CASSQDRGNTEAFF.

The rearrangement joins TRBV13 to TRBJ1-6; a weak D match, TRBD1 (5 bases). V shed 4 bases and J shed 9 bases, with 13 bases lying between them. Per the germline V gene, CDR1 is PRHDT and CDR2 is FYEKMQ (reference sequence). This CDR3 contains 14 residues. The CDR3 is CASSSQGSGSPLHF. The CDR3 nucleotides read TGTGCCAGCAGCTCCCAGGGATCCGGTTCACCCCTCCACTTT.

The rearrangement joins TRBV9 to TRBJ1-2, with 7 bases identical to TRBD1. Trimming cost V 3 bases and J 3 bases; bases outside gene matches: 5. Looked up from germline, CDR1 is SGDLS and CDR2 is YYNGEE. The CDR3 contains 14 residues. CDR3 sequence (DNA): TGTGCCAGCAGCGCCCGAGGGACAGACTATGGCTACACCTTC. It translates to CASSARGTDYGYTF.

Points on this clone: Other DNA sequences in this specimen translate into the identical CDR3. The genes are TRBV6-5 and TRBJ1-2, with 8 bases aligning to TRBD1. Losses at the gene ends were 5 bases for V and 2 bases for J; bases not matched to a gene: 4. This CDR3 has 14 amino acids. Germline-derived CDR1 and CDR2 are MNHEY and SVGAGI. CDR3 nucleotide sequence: TGTGCCAGCAGTCCCGGACAGGGCAACTATGGCTACACCTTC. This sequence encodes CASSPGQGNYGYTF.

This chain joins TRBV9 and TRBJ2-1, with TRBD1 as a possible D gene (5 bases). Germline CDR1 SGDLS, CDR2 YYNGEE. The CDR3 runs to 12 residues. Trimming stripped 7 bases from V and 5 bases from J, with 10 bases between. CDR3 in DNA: TGTGCCAGCCAAAAAGGGGACAATGAGCAGTTCTTC. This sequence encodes CASQKGDNEQFF.

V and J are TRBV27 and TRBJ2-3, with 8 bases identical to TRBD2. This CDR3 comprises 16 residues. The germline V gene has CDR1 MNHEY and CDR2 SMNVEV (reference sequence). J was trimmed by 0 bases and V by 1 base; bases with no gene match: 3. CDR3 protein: CASSLWPSGSTDTQYF. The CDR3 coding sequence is TGTGCCAGCAGTTTATGGCCTAGCGGGAGCACAGATACGCAGTATTTT.

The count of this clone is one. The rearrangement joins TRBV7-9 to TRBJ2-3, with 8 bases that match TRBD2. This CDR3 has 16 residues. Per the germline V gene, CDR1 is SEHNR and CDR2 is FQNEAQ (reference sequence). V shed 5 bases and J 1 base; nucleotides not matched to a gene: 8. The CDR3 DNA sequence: TGTGCCAGCAGCCACGGGACTAGTGTAGGCACAGATACGCAGTATTTT. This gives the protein CASSHGTSVGTDTQYF.